The source of this TCR beta chain is a study of PD-L1 blockade in urothelial cancer. Study details: Counts from blood samples showed a median of 141,255 T cells.

This table comes from immunoSEQ multiplex PCR, and its TCRdb copy is limited to in-frame clones, with some not included. The data contain approximately 110,000 clones, 70% to 85% of them seen just once; the ten biggest clones take up about 2.6%. The sample consisted of PBMCs, taken around atezolizumab (anti-PD-L1) treatment. The sequence was collected from a man over 45 with urothelial cancer.

This CDR3 reads CASNPGTGRNSPLHF. The CDR3 DNA reads as TGTGCCAGCAACCCCGGGACAGGGAGGAATTCACCCCTCCACTTT. The chain couples TRBV6-5 to TRBJ1-6; TRBD1 matches at 9 bases. The CDR3 totals 15 residues. V lost 7 bases, J lost 7 bases, and 8 bases stayed unmatched. CDR1 MNHEY and CDR2 SVGAGI come from the germline V gene.